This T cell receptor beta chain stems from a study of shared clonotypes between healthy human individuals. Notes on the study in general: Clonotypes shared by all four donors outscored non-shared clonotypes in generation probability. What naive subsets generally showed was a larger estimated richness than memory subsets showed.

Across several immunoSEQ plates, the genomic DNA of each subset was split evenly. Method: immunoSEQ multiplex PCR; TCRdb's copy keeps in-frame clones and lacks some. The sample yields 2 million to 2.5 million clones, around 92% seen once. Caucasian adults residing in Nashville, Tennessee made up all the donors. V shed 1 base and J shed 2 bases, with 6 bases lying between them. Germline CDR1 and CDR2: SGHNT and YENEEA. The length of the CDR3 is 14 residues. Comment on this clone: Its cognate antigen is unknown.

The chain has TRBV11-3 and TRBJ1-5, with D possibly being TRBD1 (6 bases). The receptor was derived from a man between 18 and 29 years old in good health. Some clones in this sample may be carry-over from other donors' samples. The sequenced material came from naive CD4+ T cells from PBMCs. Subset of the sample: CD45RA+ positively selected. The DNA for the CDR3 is TGTGCCAGCAGCTTAGGACAGGGCAATCAGCCCCAGCATTTT. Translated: CASSLGQGNQPQHF. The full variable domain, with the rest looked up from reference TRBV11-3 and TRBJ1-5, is EAGVVQSPRYKIIEKKQPVAFWCNPISGHNTLYWYLQNLGQGPELLIRYENEEAVDDSQLPKDRFSAERLKGVDSTLKIQPAELGDSAVYLCASSLGQGNQPQHFGDGTRLSIL.